Below, 17 T cell receptor beta chains from the same sample are listed, as sequenced in a study of cytomegalovirus exposure and HLA in healthy donors. TCRdb's table, derived via immunoSEQ multiplex PCR, lists solely in-frame clones and lacks some. This sample yields about 240,000 clones, of which roughly 86% are seen a single time; around 1.2% belongs to the top ten. The sample consisted of PBMCs. The receptors originated from a woman between 25 and 40 years old in good health and CMV-seropositive.

The chain links TRBV5-4 to TRBJ2-7, with 7 nucleotides matching TRBD2. The CDR3 totals 16 residues. Looked up from germline, CDR1 is SGHNT and CDR2 is YYREEE (reference sequence). J gave up 3 bases and V 3 bases, and 12 bases lay outside the gene matches. CDR3 DNA sequence: TGTGCCAGCAGCTCCGTAGCGGGTAAAACAAACTACGAGCAGTACTTC. Its protein is CASSSVAGKTNYEQYF.

J is TRBJ1-5 and V is TRBV7-8; perhaps TRBD1 as D (5 bases). Trimming removed 1 base at V and 4 bases at J, with 8 bases between. The CDR3 is made up of 14 amino acids. Germline V gives CDR1 SGHVS, CDR2 FQNEAQ. The CDR3 coding sequence is TGTGCCAGCAGCTTAGATCGGGGGAATCAGCCCCAGCATTTT. Its protein is CASSLDRGNQPQHF.

The gene calls are TRBV7-3 and TRBJ2-5; 7 bases line up with TRBD2. There are 15 residues in the CDR3. Germline V gene lookup returns CDR1 SGHTA and CDR2 FQGTGA. Unmatched junction bases numbered 6, after V lost 4 bases and J lost 1 base. This chain's CDR3 is CASSSQAGPQETQYF. DNA for the CDR3: TGTGCCAGCAGCTCGCAAGCGGGACCCCAAGAGACCCAGTACTTC.

The table lists this clone with many counts. The chain recombines TRBV29-1 with TRBJ2-7; no clear D. Trimming shortened V by 3 bases and J by 4 bases, and 13 bases separated the two germline ends. Germline V CDR1 and CDR2: SQVTM, ANQGSEA. CDR3 length: 13 residues. This CDR3 reads CSVDAGNSYEQYF. In DNA, the CDR3 is TGCAGCGTTGATGCAGGAAATTCTTACGAGCAGTACTTC.

This chain links TRBV28 with TRBJ1-5; D gene ambiguous. This CDR3 contains 17 residues. Trimming stripped 1 base from V and 3 bases from J, with 16 bases between. CDR1 is MDHEN and CDR2 is SYDVKM in the germline V gene. CDR3 amino acids: CASSLLSYQSNNQPQHF. The CDR3 DNA reads as TGTGCCAGCAGTTTATTATCCTACCAAAGTAACAATCAGCCCCAGCATTTT.

The rearrangement uses TRBV10-1 and TRBJ2-3, with D perhaps matching TRBD2 (5 bases). The CDR3 is 14 amino acids. V was pared by 3 bases and J by 2 bases, with 9 bases between. Germline V gives CDR1 WNHNN, CDR2 SYGVQD (reference sequence). The CDR3 sequence is CASSDGDPTDTQYF. DNA for the CDR3: TGCGCCAGCAGTGACGGGGATCCCACAGATACGCAGTATTTT.

J is TRBJ2-1 and V is TRBV4-1, with TRBD1 matching over 10 bases. CDR1 and CDR2 from the germline V gene are MGHRA and YSYEKL. CDR3 size: 16 residues. V was clipped by 0 bases and J by 9 bases; unmatched bases: 8. The CDR3 DNA reads TGCGCCAGCAGCCAAGATCCGGGGACAGGGGTTACTGAGCAGTTCTTC. Protein sequence: CASSQDPGTGVTEQFF.

The chain employs TRBV2 and TRBJ1-1; 7 positions match TRBD1. The ends lost 7 bases at V and 5 bases at J; junction bases unmatched: 7. Germline CDR1 and CDR2: SNHLY and FYNNEI. This CDR3 is 13 amino acids long. The CDR3 loop reads CASTETGRTEAFF. Written as DNA, the CDR3 is TGTGCCAGCACCGAGACAGGGCGGACTGAAGCTTTCTTT.

The chain couples TRBV11-3 to TRBJ1-5; maybe TRBD1 (5 bases). V shed 0 bases and J shed 6 bases, with 6 bases lying between them. Germline values: CDR1 SGHNT, CDR2 YENEEA. The CDR3 is 13 amino acids. For the CDR3, the DNA is TGTGCCAGCAGCTTAGACAGGGCTCAGCCCCAGCATTTT. This codes for CASSLDRAQPQHF.

This chain uses TRBV11-3 with TRBJ2-7; possible D gene TRBD1, 6 bases. Deletions cut 4 bases from V and 3 bases from J, with 13 bases between. CDR3 size: 14 residues. Germline CDR1 is SGHNT and CDR2 is YENEEA. CDR3 DNA sequence: TGTGCCAGCAGCTCAGGGGTAACCAACTACGAGCAGTACTTC. Translation gives CASSSGVTNYEQYF.

Written as DNA, the CDR3 is TGTGCCAGTAGTATTGCGCCATCCTATGGCTACACCTTC. Its protein product is CASSIAPSYGYTF. This chain joins TRBV19 and TRBJ1-2; D call uncertain. The CDR3 loop spans 13 amino acids. Per the germline V gene, CDR1 is LNHDA and CDR2 is SQIVND (reference sequence). V was clipped by 3 bases and J by 4 bases, with 9 bases between them.

CDR3 in amino acids: CASSETGGGETQYF. The CDR3 coding sequence is TGTGCCAGCAGCGAAACAGGGGGCGGAGAGACCCAGTACTTC. The chain recombines TRBV11-2 with TRBJ2-5; 9 positions match TRBD1. The CDR3 length is 14 residues. Germline V lookup: CDR1 SGHAT, CDR2 FQNNGV. With 5 bases clipped from V and 4 bases from J, the junction kept 5 bases outside the gene matches. Looking up the rest from reference TRBV11-2 and TRBJ2-5 gives the full variable domain: EAGVAQSPRYKIIEKRQSVAFWCNPISGHATLYWYQQILGQGPKLLIQFQNNGVVDDSQLPKDRFSAERLKGVDSTLKIQPAKLEDSAVYLCASSETGGGETQYFGPGTRLLVL.

This chain uses TRBV19 with TRBJ1-1; a weak D match, TRBD1 (6 bases). The CDR3 runs 13 residues. The V gene lost 2 bases and the J gene lost 11 bases, with 15 bases spanning the gap. Germline V CDR1 and CDR2: LNHDA, SQIVND (reference sequence). CDR3 nucleotides: TGTGCCAGTAGTATAACGGGACAACTCCACGCTTTCTTT. Its protein product is CASSITGQLHAFF.

This clone was recorded a few times. CDR3 nucleotides: TGCGCCAGCAGCTTGAACAGCGGGGGTGAGCAGTTCTTC. Translation: CASSLNSGGEQFF. The rearrangement uses TRBV5-1 and TRBJ2-1, with TRBD2 matching over 8 bases. This CDR3 spans 13 amino acids. Per the germline V gene, CDR1 is SGHRS and CDR2 is YFSETQ. The V and J ends lost 1 base and 9 bases, in that order; junction bases with no gene match: 3.

This clone was observed once. V gene TRBV5-1 combines with J gene TRBJ2-3; D is perhaps TRBD2 (6 bases). V dropped 4 bases and J dropped 2 bases, with 14 bases sitting between them. This CDR3 is built from 15 residues. The V gene's germline CDR1 is SGHRS and CDR2 YFSETQ. CDR3 sequence reads: CASSNAGLPTDTQYF. CDR3 coding DNA: TGCGCCAGCAGCAACGCTGGACTACCCACAGATACGCAGTATTTT.

The chain has TRBV27 and TRBJ2-3; 8 bases agree with TRBD2. In germline, CDR1 is MNHEY, CDR2 SMNVEV (reference sequence). This CDR3 has 16 residues. The V gene end was trimmed by 2 bases and the J gene end by 2 bases; junction bases not matched to a gene: 6. CDR3 loop: CASSLRGGRYTDTQYF. DNA for the CDR3: TGTGCCAGCAGTTTACGTGGCGGGAGGTACACAGATACGCAGTATTTT.

The chain carries TRBV29-1 and TRBJ1-4, with D possibly TRBD1 on 6 matching bases. The CDR3 runs 14 residues. The germline V gene encodes CDR1 SQVTM and CDR2 ANQGSEA. V lost 6 bases, J lost 7 bases, and 18 bases lay in between. CDR3 nucleotide sequence: TGCAGCGTCGGGCCCCGAGGGGGTGGTGAAAAACTGTTTTTT. Translation gives CSVGPRGGGEKLFF.